The rows below give T cell receptor beta chains drawn from one sample of a study of T cells in Graves' hyperthyroidism and ophthalmopathy. TCRdb reprocessed the multiplex PCR reads via MiXCR and lists one record per CDR3 protein. Here the sample spans about 520,000 distinct CDR3 sequences, around 20% being singletons. Material for sequencing was blood. The receptors come from a young man with Graves' hyperthyroidism. The CDR3 runs from the conserved cysteine through the conserved F or W. The D gene is left open where the match is weak. The size field is filled for only some rows; it gives once, few, many or a size class.

TRBV20-1,.,TRBJ1-5,many,TGCAGTGCTAGGGTCTTAGGGGTCAATCAGCCCCAGCATTTT,CSARVLGVNQPQHF
TRBV13,.,TRBJ2-2,few,TGTGCCGGCAGCAAAGCCGACAGAAGCACCGGGGAGCTGTTTTTT,CAGSKADRSTGELFF
TRBV6-1,.,TRBJ1-5,many,TGTGCCAGCAGTGAGGGTATCAAGGGGAATCAGCCCCAGCATTTT,CASSEGIKGNQPQHF
TRBV12-3/TRBV12-4,TRBD2,TRBJ2-7,many,TGTGCCAGCGGGAGGGACCCCGGACTAGCGGGGGGCCCCCCCGAGCAGTACTTC,CASGRDPGLAGGPPEQYF
TRBV2,TRBD1,TRBJ2-7,.,TGTGCCAGCAAAGTGACAGGGAACGGCTACGAGCAGTACTTC,CASKVTGNGYEQYF
TRBV5-1,.,TRBJ1-1,many,TGCGCCAGCAGCTTCCAGGGGTCGGGGACTGAAGCTTTCTTT,CASSFQGSGTEAFF
TRBV7-9,.,TRBJ1-1,few,TGTGCCAGCAGCTCTGACAGCCTCGAAGCTTTCTTT,CASSSDSLEAFF
TRBV6-8,.,TRBJ1-1,many,TGTGCCAGCAGTTGGGAAGGGGGGACTGAAGCTTTCTTT,CASSWEGGTEAFF
TRBV11-3,TRBD1,TRBJ1-6,.,TGTGCCAGCAGCCTCCAGGGGGCTGCTTCACCCCTCCACTTT,CASSLQGAASPLHF
TRBV18,.,TRBJ2-7,.,TGTGCCAGCTCACCAAGGCAGGGTGAAGAGCAGTACTTC,CASSPRQGEEQYF
TRBV10-3,TRBD1,TRBJ1-5,many,TGTGCCATCGCCAGGGACAGAACTTATAGCAATCAGCCCCAGCATTTT,CAIARDRTYSNQPQHF
TRBV4-1,.,TRBJ1-5,.,TGCGCCAGCAGCCAAGCGACAGATAGCAATCAGCCCCAGCATTTT,CASSQATDSNQPQHF
TRBV20-1,.,TRBJ1-2,many,TGCAGTGCTAGGCAGGGATTCTACGGCTACACCTTC,CSARQGFYGYTF
TRBV19,.,TRBJ1-1,many,TGTGCCAGTAGTCCTCGATACACTGAAGCTTTCTTT,CASSPRYTEAFF
TRBV2,.,TRBJ1-5,many,TGTGCCAGCAGTCTCTGGGCCAATCAGCCCCAGCATTTT,CASSLWANQPQHF
TRBV7-3,TRBD2,TRBJ2-5,few,TGTGCCAGCAGCTTAGGCGACCTAGCGGGTGTGGAGACCCAGTACTTC,CASSLGDLAGVETQYF
TRBV19,.,TRBJ1-2,.,TGTGCCAGTAGTATTGACACGCCTTCTAACTATGGCTACACCTTC,CASSIDTPSNYGYTF
TRBV29-1,.,TRBJ1-1,many,TGCAGCGTTGAAGACAGGCTCATGAACACTGAAGCTTTCTTT,CSVEDRLMNTEAFF
TRBV3-1,.,TRBJ2-5,many,TGTGCCAGCAGCCAAGCCCGGGGAGAGACCCAGTACTTC,CASSQARGETQYF
TRBV7-7,.,TRBJ2-2,many,TGCGCTAGCAGTCCCGGTGCCGGGGAGCTGCTTTTT,CASSPGAGELLF
TRBV20-1,TRBD2,TRBJ2-5,many,TGCAGTGCTAGACTAGCGGCCCAAGAGACCCAGTACTTC,CSARLAAQETQYF
TRBV6-5,.,TRBJ2-5,.,TGTGCCAGCAGTTACGGCGTCCCAGAAAGGTCGGAGACCCAGTACTTC,CASSYGVPERSETQYF
TRBV5-1,.,TRBJ1-5,few,TGCGCCAGCAGCTTGGCGGGCAGCTCCCTCCAGCCCCAGCATTTT,CASSLAGSSLQPQHF
TRBV15,.,TRBJ2-7,many,TGTGCCACCAGCCCCGGACAGTCCTACGAGCAGTACTTC,CATSPGQSYEQYF
TRBV12-5,.,TRBJ2-7,.,TGTGCTAGTGGTTTTACTCCCCGGGACCGTTCTGGCGAGCAGTACTTC,CASGFTPRDRSGEQYF
TRBV28,TRBD1,TRBJ2-2,many,TGTGCCAGCAGTTTTTTAGGGACAGGGATTCCCGCGAACACCGGGGAGCTGTTTTTT,CASSFLGTGIPANTGELFF
TRBV2,.,TRBJ1-5,many,TGTGCCAGCAGTGGCGGGCTCCACCAGCCCCAGCATTTT,CASSGGLHQPQHF
TRBV19,.,TRBJ1-2,.,TGTGCCAGTAAAGAGGGGGAACCGACCTATGGCTACACCTTC,CASKEGEPTYGYTF
TRBV27,.,TRBJ1-2,many,TGTGCCAGCAGCTCCGGGTCCTGGTATGGCTACACCTTC,CASSSGSWYGYTF
TRBV6-1,.,TRBJ2-2,many,TGTGCCAGCAGTGAAAGCACCGGGGAGCTGTTTTTT,CASSESTGELFF
TRBV12-3/TRBV12-4,.,TRBJ1-1,few,TGTGCCAGCAGTCCTCGGGGGGGTTACGGTTCGAACACTGAAGCTTTCTTT,CASSPRGGYGSNTEAFF
TRBV12-3/TRBV12-4,.,TRBJ2-7,many,TGTGCCAGCAGTTTAGGGACGGTGGGCGACGAGCAGTACTTC,CASSLGTVGDEQYF